This is a list of T cell receptor beta chains from one sample in a study of blood T cell repertoires in COVID-19. Assay: immunoSEQ multiplex PCR; the TCRdb copy retains only in-frame clones and omits some. The profile shows almost 400,000 clones, roughly 88% of them singletons. Sequencing was carried out using PBMCs or T cells enriched from blood (not recorded which). The receptors were gathered from a woman between 25 and 40 years old with acute COVID-19. Each CDR3 is given with its conserved first and last residue. The D gene is left open where the match is weak.

cdr3_aa v_call d_call j_call
CASSPRGGGVSREQFF TRBV27 TRBD2 TRBJ2-1
CASSIPNPGQGSGANVLTF TRBV19 TRBD1 TRBJ2-6
CASSLVLLSNYEQYF TRBV7-2 - TRBJ2-7
CAWRGGRRDGYTF TRBV30 - TRBJ1-2
CASSSTGSGNEQFF TRBV5-1 - TRBJ2-1
CASSKGDQPQHF TRBV5-6 - TRBJ1-5
CASSPEGARKGAFIGEQFF TRBV18 - TRBJ2-1
CSASLAGGRGETQYF TRBV20-1 TRBD2 TRBJ2-5
CAWSPLYTEAFF TRBV30 - TRBJ1-1
CASSRTGPPDNEQFF TRBV27 - TRBJ2-1
CASSQFQADSNQPQHF TRBV23-1 - TRBJ1-5
CATGGQGLHGELFF TRBV24-1 TRBD1 TRBJ2-2
CASSQDDRGNTGELFF TRBV4-2 TRBD1 TRBJ2-2
CASSKSTGMNTEAFF TRBV21-1 - TRBJ1-1
CASSPWDRVYEQYF TRBV5-6 TRBD1 TRBJ2-7
CASSFSGRGTEAFF TRBV7-6 - TRBJ1-1
CASSLEPERGLETQYF TRBV11-1 TRBD2 TRBJ2-5
CASSQETGGYEQYF TRBV4-1 TRBD1 TRBJ2-7
CASSISGLAGGYEQFF TRBV19 TRBD2 TRBJ2-1
CASSFTANTGELFF TRBV27 - TRBJ2-2
CASSVSSGNTIYF TRBV2 - TRBJ1-3
CASSLDSNYGYTF TRBV5-4 - TRBJ1-2
CASSYGWRGTQETQYF TRBV6-6 TRBD2 TRBJ2-5
CSVAYQGHIRTEAFF TRBV29-1 - TRBJ1-1
CASSLETGPSYEQYF TRBV7-2 - TRBJ2-7
CASSIDTVYSNQPQHF TRBV10-2 - TRBJ1-5
CASSLMASPSGNTIYF TRBV11-2 - TRBJ1-3